Given below is one TCR beta chain in context. From germline, CDR1 is SGDLS and CDR2 YYNGEE. CDR3 length equals 16 residues. Deletions cut 3 bases from V and 3 bases from J, with 15 bases between. This record belongs to a study of T cells in Graves' hyperthyroidism and ophthalmopathy. Authors of the study amplified TCR beta CDR3 regions from RNA transcripts. Primed by the HTBI set, a first-round RT-PCR was run on the TCR CDR3. TCRdb fed the multiplex PCR reads into MiXCR, producing one record per CDR3 protein. The sample records nearly 600,000 distinct CDR3 sequences, 14% being singletons. Sequencing used blood. The sequence was obtained from a woman aged 18-29 years with Graves' ophthalmopathy. This rearrangement joins TRBV9 to TRBJ2-2; possible D gene TRBD2, 7 bases. The CDR3 DNA reads as TGTGCCAGCAGCGAGAGGGGGGGGGGTGACACCGGGGAGCTGTTTTTT. Translating it yields CASSERGGGDTGELFF.